The clone carrying this T cell receptor beta chain has only a few counts. Its matching antigen is unknown. TCR beta libraries were prepared from cDNA with unique molecular identifiers. Each CDR3 protein is one row after TCRdb ran MiXCR on the PCR reads. Seen here are hundreds of thousands of distinct CDR3 sequences, approximately 30% observed once, and the top ten hold approximately 0.6%. This record belongs to a study of post-analysis software for immune sequencing data. Study details: The cohort encompassed relapsing-remitting, secondary progressive and progressive-relapsing multiple sclerosis disease courses.

The CDR3 is 19 amino acids. Losses at the gene ends were 6 bases for V and 2 bases for J; bases not matched to a gene: 22. The germline V gene has CDR1 SGHTA and CDR2 FQGNSA. Study-wide results and caveats: Roughly five TRBV segments, including TRBV5-6, TRBV5-1 and TRBV20-1, were more frequent in patients than controls. People with multiple sclerosis had a significantly lower normalized Chao1 diversity than controls did. Same-batch preparations were strongly co-clustered by F measure.

The source of this sequence is a girl aged 10 to 17 with multiple sclerosis. The rearrangement links TRBV7-2 to TRBJ2-7; 7 bases match TRBD1. Source material: blood. CDR3 amino acids: CASSNPTRGQTGSPYEQYF. The CDR3 DNA is TGTGCCAGCAGTAACCCTACCCGGGGACAGACAGGGTCGCCCTACGAGCAGTACTTC.